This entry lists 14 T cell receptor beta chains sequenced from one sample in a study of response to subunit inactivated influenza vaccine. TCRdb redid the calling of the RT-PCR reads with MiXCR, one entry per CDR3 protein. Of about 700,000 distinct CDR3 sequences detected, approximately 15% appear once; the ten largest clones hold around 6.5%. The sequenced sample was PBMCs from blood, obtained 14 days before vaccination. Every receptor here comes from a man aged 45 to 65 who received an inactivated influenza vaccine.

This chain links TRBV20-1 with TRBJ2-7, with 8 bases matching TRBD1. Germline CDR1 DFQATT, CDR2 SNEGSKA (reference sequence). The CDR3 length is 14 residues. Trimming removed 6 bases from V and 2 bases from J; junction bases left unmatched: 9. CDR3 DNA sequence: TGCAGTGCAGTACGGACAGGGCTTGCCTACGAGCAGTACTTC. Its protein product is CSAVRTGLAYEQYF.

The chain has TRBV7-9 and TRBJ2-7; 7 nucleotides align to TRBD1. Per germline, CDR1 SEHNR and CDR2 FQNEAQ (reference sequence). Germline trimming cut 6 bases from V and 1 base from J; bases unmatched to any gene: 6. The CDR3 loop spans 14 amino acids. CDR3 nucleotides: TGTGCCAGCAGGGCTGGGACAGAATCCTACGAGCAGTACTTC. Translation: CASRAGTESYEQYF.

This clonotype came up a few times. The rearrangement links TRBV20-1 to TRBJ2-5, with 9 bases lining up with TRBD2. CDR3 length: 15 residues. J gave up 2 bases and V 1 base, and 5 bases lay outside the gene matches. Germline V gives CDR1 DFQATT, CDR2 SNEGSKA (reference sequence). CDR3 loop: CSARAASGGQETQYF. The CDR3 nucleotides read TGCAGTGCTAGAGCTGCCAGCGGGGGGCAAGAGACCCAGTACTTC.

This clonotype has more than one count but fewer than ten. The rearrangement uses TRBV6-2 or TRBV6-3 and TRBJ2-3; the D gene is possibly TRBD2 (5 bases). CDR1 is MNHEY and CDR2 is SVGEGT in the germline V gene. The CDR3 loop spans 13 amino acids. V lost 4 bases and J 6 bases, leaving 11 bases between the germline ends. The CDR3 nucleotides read TGTGCCAGCAGTTTCAGCGGTATCGATACGCAGTATTTT. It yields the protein CASSFSGIDTQYF.

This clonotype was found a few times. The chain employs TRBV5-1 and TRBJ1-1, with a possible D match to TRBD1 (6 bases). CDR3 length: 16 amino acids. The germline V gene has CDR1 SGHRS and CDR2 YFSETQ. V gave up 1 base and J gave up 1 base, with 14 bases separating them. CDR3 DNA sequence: TGCGCCAGCAGCTTGACCGTAACAGGGACGAACACTGAAGCTTTCTTT. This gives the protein CASSLTVTGTNTEAFF.

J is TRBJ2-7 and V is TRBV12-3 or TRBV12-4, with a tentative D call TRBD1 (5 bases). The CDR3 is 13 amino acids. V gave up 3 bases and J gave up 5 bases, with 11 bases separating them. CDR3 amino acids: CASSLQGFHEQYF. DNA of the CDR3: TGTGCCAGCAGTTTGCAGGGCTTCCACGAGCAGTACTTC.

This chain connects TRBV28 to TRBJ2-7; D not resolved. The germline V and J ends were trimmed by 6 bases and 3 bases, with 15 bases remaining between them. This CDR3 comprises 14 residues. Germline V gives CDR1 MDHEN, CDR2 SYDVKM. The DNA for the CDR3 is TGTGCCAGCAGGCGACTGAGTTCTGGCTACGAGCAGTACTTC. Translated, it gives CASRRLSSGYEQYF.

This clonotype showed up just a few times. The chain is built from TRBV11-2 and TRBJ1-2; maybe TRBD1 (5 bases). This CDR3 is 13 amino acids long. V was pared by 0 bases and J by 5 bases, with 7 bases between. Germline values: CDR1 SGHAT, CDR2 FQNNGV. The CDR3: CASSLDRQYGYTF. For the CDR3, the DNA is TGTGCCAGCAGCTTAGATCGACAGTATGGCTACACCTTC.

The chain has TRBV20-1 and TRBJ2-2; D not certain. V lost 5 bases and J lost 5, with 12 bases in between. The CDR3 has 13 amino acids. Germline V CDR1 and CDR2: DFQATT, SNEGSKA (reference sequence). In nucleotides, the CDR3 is TGCAGTGCTTCCCCCGGCGGAACCGGGGAGCTGTTTTTT. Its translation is CSASPGGTGELFF.

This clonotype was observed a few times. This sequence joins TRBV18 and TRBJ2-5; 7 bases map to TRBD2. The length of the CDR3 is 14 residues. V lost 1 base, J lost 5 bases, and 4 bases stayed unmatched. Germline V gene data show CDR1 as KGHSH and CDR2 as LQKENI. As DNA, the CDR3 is TGTGCCAGCTCACCACGGGAGGGTCGGGAGACCCAGTACTTC. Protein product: CASSPREGRETQYF.

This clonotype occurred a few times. DNA for the CDR3: TGTGCCAGTAGTATGAACAGGAACAATGAAAAACTGTTTTTT. Translated, it gives CASSMNRNNEKLFF. This chain joins TRBV19 and TRBJ1-4; tentative D call: TRBD1 (5 bases). V was cut by 3 bases and J by 5 bases, with 10 bases left in between. The CDR3 totals 14 residues. Per the germline V gene, CDR1 is LNHDA and CDR2 is SQIVND (reference sequence).

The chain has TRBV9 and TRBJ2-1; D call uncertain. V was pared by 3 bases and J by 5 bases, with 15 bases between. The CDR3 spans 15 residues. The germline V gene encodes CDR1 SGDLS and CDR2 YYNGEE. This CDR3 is CASSGGVGGNNEQFF. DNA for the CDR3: TGTGCCAGCAGCGGCGGAGTCGGCGGTAACAATGAGCAGTTCTTC. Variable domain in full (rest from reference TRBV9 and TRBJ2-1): DSGVTQTPKHLITATGQRVTLRCSPRSGDLSVYWYQQSLDQGLQFLIQYYNGEERAKGNILERFSAQQFPDLHSELNLSSLELGDSALYFCASSGGVGGNNEQFFGPGTRLTVL.

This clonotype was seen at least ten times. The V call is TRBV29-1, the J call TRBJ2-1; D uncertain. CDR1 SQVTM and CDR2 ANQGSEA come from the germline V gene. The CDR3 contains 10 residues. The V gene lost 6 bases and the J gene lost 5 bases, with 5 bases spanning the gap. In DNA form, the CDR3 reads TGCAGCGTCTCGGACAATGAGCAGTTCTTC. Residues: CSVSDNEQFF.

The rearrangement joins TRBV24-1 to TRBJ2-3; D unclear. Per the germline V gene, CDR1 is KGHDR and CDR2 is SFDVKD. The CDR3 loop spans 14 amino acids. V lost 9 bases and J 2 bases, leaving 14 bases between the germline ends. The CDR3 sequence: CATGKAFSTDTQYF. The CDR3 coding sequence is TGTGCCACCGGGAAGGCCTTTTCCACAGATACGCAGTATTTT.